This TCR beta chain stems from a study of radiotherapy plus CTLA-4 blockade in lung cancer. Study as a whole: 18% of patients responded objectively, and about 30% achieved disease control.

TCRdb keeps only in-frame clones here, not all; method: immunoSEQ multiplex PCR. Among approximately 77,000 clones listed, about four fifths were seen once. In germline, CDR1 is LNHDA, CDR2 SQIVND (reference sequence). CDR3 length equals 15 residues. The V end was cut by 7 bases, the J end by 0 bases, with 13 bases between. Here the sequenced sample was peripheral blood, taken from a patient treated with radiotherapy plus ipilimumab. This receptor was obtained from a human donor with non-small cell lung cancer whose response to radiotherapy plus ipilimumab could not be evaluated. Some clones in this sample may be carry-over from other donors' samples. The chain employs TRBV19 and TRBJ1-3; D is ambiguous. CDR3 nucleotide sequence: TGTGCCAGTAAAAAGAGGCTCACCTCTGGAAACACCATATATTTT. It codes for CASKKRLTSGNTIYF.